The source of this T cell receptor (beta chain) is a study of T cell repertoires in cytomegalovirus infection. About the research overall: The authors relied on CMV epitopes, both recently identified HLA-C-restricted and well-studied HLA-B-restricted.

Remarks on this clonotype: Its antigen is not known.

TCRdb reprocessed the reads with MiXCR, giving one entry per CDR3 protein. Of fewer than 900,000 distinct CDR3 sequences in the sample, almost 30% were seen once. Overall study results and limits: HLA-C-restricted CMV-specific TCR beta clonotypes were dominant in the ex vivo response. There were carriers of CMV plus the relevant HLA, and cumulative public TCR beta family frequency identified them.

This specimen consisted of cultured CD8+ T cells from PBMCs, obtained from culture after CMV antigen stimulation. The sequence was obtained from a human donor in good health (CMV status not recorded). Some clones in this sample may be carry-over from other donors' samples.

Here the CDR3 DNA reads TGTGCCAGCAGTTTTATCACTTCCACAGATACGCAGTATTTT. Amino acid sequence: CASSFITSTDTQYF. The chain employs TRBV12-3 or TRBV12-4 and TRBJ2-3, with D unresolved. Trimming shortened V by 3 bases and J by 2 bases, and 9 bases separated the two germline ends. CDR3 length: 14 residues.